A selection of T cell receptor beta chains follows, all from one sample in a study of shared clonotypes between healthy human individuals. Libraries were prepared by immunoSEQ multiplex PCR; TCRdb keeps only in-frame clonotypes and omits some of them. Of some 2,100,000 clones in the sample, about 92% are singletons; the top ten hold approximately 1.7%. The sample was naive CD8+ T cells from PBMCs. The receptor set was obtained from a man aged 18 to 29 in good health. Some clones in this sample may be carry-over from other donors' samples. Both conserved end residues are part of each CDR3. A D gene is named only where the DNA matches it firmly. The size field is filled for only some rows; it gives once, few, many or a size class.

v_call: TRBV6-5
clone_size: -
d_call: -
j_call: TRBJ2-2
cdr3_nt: TGTGCCAGCAGGCCCGCTACAGGGATCGGGGAGCTGTTTTTT
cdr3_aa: CASRPATGIGELFF

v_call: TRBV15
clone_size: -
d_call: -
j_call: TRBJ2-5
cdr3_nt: TGTGCCACCAGCTGGGGGTACCAAGAGACCCAGTACTTC
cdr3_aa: CATSWGYQETQYF

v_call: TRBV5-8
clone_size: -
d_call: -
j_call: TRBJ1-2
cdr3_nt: TGTGCCAGCAGCCTTAGGACCGGCGTCGGGGCTAACTATGGCTACACCTTC
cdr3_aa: CASSLRTGVGANYGYTF

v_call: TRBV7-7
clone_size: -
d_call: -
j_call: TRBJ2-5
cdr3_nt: TGTGCCAGCAGCTTAAATCTAGCCCCCCAAGAGACCCAGTACTTC
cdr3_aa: CASSLNLAPQETQYF

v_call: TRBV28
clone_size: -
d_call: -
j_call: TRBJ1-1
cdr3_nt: TGTGCCAGCAGTTTTTTCCAGCTCGTCACTGAAGCTTTCTTT
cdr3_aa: CASSFFQLVTEAFF

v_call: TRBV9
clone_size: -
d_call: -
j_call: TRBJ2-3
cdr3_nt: TGTGCCAGCAGAGCCCACGATACGCAGTATTTT
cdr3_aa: CASRAHDTQYF

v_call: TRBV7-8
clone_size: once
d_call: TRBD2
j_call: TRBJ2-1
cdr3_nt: TGTGCCAGCAGCTTACTAGCGGGAGGAGTCTACAATGAGCAGTTCTTC
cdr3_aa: CASSLLAGGVYNEQFF

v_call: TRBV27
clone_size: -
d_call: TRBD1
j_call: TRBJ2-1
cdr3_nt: TGTGCCAGCAGTTTGGGGCCGGGACAGGGCCACAATGAGCAGTTCTTC
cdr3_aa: CASSLGPGQGHNEQFF

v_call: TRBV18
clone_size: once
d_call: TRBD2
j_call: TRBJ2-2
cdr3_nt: TGTGCCAGCTCACCACCGAGCGGGAGTATTATGTACGGGGAGCTGTTTTTT
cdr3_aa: CASSPPSGSIMYGELFF

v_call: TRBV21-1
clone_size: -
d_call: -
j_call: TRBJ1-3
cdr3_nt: TGTGCCAGCAGCAAAGGGGAGGGGGGATCTGGAAACACCATATATTTT
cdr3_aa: CASSKGEGGSGNTIYF

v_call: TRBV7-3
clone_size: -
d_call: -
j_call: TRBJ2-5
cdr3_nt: TGTGCCAGCAGCCTAGTAGGCAGCAGGAGAGGGGAGACCCAGTACTTC
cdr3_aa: CASSLVGSRRGETQYF

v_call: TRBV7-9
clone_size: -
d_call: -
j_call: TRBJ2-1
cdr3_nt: TGTGCCAGCAGCCCTAGGGTAGGGATTTACAATGAGCAGTTCTTC
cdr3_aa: CASSPRVGIYNEQFF

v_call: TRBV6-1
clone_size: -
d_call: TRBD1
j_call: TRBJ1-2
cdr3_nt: TGTGCCAGCAGGGGGGACAGGGCAGATGGCTACACCTTC
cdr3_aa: CASRGDRADGYTF

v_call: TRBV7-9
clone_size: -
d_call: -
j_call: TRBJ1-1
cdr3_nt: TGTGCCAGCAGCCCTAGGGACCGTTTTGAAGCTTTCTTT
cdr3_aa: CASSPRDRFEAFF

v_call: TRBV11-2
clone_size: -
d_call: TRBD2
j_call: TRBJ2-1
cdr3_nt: TGTGCCAGCAGCTGGGGCCGGGGGGGTAACAATGAGCAGTTCTTC
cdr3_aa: CASSWGRGGNNEQFF

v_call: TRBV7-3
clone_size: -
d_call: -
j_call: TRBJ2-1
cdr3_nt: TGTGCCAGCAGCTTAACGAAGGGAAACAATGAGCAGTTCTTC
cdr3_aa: CASSLTKGNNEQFF

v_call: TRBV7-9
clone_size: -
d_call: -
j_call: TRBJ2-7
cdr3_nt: TGTGCCAGCAGCTCCTCCGGGAGCTCCTACGAGCAGTACTTC
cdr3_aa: CASSSSGSSYEQYF

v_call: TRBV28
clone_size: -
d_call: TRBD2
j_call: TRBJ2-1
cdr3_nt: TGTGCCAGCAGTTCGCCTAGCGGCTCCTACAATGAGCAGTTCTTC
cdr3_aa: CASSSPSGSYNEQFF

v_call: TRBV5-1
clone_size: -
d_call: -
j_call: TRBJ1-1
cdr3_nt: TGCGCCAGCAGCTTACTATATCTCGACAGAACCGCTGAAGCTTTCTTT
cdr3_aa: CASSLLYLDRTAEAFF

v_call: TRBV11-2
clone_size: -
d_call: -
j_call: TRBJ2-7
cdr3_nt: TGTGCCAGCAGCTTCGGTAGGGGGGACGAGCAGTACTTC
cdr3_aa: CASSFGRGDEQYF

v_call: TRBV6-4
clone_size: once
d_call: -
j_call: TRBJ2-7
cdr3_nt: TGTGCCAGCAGTGCGCAACCGGACAGTTCGGGTGCAGGCAACTACGAGCAGTACTTC
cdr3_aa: CASSAQPDSSGAGNYEQYF

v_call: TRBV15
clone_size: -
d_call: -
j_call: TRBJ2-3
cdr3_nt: TGTGCCACACAGGGAATTACTAGCACAGATACGCAGTATTTT
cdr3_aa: CATQGITSTDTQYF

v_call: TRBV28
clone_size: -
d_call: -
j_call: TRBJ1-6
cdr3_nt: TGTGCCAGCAGTAAACAGGAGAATTATTCACCCCTCCACTTT
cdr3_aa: CASSKQENYSPLHF

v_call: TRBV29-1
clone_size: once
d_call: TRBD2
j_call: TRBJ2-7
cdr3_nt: TGCAGCGGACTGGGGCTAGCGGGTCACCGCTCCTACGAGCAGTACTTC
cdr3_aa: CSGLGLAGHRSYEQYF

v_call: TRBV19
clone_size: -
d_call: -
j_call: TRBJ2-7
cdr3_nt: TGTGCCAGTAGTATAGAATTTCGTAGGGATTACGAGCAGTACTTC
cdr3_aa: CASSIEFRRDYEQYF

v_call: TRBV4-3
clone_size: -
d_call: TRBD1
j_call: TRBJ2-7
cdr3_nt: TGCGCCAGCAGCCAAGATGTAACAGGGGGCAGTTCCTACGAGCAGTACTTC
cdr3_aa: CASSQDVTGGSSYEQYF

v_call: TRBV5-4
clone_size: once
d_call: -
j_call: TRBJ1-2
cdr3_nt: TGTGCCAGCAGCTTTAGGCAGGGAAATAACTATGGCTACACCTTC
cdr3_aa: CASSFRQGNNYGYTF

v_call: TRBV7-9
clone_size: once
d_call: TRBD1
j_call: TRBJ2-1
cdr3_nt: TGTGCCAGCAGCCCCCCACCCGGGACAGGGGGCAATGAGCAGTTCTTC
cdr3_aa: CASSPPPGTGGNEQFF

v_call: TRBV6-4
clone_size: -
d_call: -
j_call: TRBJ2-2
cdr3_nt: TGTGCCAGCAGTGATAATCGATATCTCTTTAAAAGGGAACCCGGGGAGCTGTTTTTT
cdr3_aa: CASSDNRYLFKREPGELFF